This TCR beta chain was retrieved from a study of cytomegalovirus exposure and HLA in healthy donors. Overall study: A subsequent analysis reported that the roughly 120 validation repertoires were produced on the same platform that had also been used for the 550 to 750 first-cohort repertoires. Study outcomes and limitations: Three chains tied to CMV proved CMV antigen-specific in vitro. One later analysis, an examination of the 120 validation repertoires, found that first-cohort TCR clusters tended to co-occur in them.

Concerning this clone: What it recognizes is unknown.

Sequencing used immunoSEQ multiplex PCR; TCRdb keeps in-frame clones, though not all of them. The repertoire consists of 250,000 to 400,000 clones, with 88% occurring once and the leading ten covering around 0.88%. V dropped 5 bases and J dropped 10; count of bases not matched to a gene: 12. Germline-derived CDR1 and CDR2 are SGHTA and FQGNSA. The CDR3 runs to 14 residues. The chain joins TRBV7-2 to TRBJ2-7; TRBD1 matches 9 bases. This receptor was obtained from a man aged 25-40 years in good health and CMV-seronegative. Source material: PBMCs. Written as DNA, the CDR3 is TGTGCCAGCAGCAAACAGGGGACAGGGAAGGTACAGTACTTC. The encoded protein is CASSKQGTGKVQYF.